What follows is one TCR beta chain and its context. The antigen is unknown. A single base separates this from a much larger clone, so it may be a read error. This sample is part of a study of identical twins. The study's findings and limits: In beta out-of-frame sequences, the excess sharing between twins was weaker. The authors drew conclusions from cross-sectional statistical analysis rather than following the same donors.

TCRdb fed the 5' RACE reads into MiXCR, producing one record per CDR3 protein. The repertoire has around 1.7 million distinct CDR3 sequences, less than 40% of them found once; the top ten carry about 0.3%. The V and J ends lost 1 base and 7 bases, in that order; junction bases with no gene match: 9. Germline V gene lookup returns CDR1 SNHLY and CDR2 FYNNEI. CDR3 size: 16 residues. The origin of this receptor is a newborn girl in good health. This rearrangement joins TRBV2 to TRBJ2-3; 9 bases line up with TRBD2. The sample consisted of cord blood. The chain's CDR3 is CASSEVALAGTYTQYF. The CDR3 region has the DNA TGTGCCAGCAGTGAAGTCGCACTAGCGGGCACGTATACGCAGTATTTT.